This is a list of T cell receptor beta chains from one sample in a study of technical replicates of blood from a handful of donors. Assay used: immunoSEQ multiplex PCR; TCRdb lists only in-frame clones, some missing. The sample shows approximately 41,000 clones, around 97% of them seen only once. Source material: T cells isolated from PBMCs. These receptors were collected from a human donor in good health. CDR3s include the opening cysteine and the closing phenylalanine or tryptophan. Fields, in order: D gene, clone size, V gene, J gene, CDR3 protein, CDR3 DNA. The D gene is left open where the match is weak. Clone size is given for some rows only: seen once, a few or many times, or a class if the clone is expanded.

TRBD1	.	TRBV27	TRBJ2-5	CASRWTQGVSETQYF	TGTGCCAGCAGATGGACGCAGGGGGTATCAGAGACCCAGTACTTC
.	.	TRBV11-3	TRBJ1-4	CASSSPLDSGSVLFF	TGTGCCAGCAGCTCCCCTCTCGACAGTGGGTCGGTTCTGTTTTTT
.	.	TRBV2	TRBJ2-7	CASRETGYEQYF	TGTGCCAGCAGAGAAACAGGCTACGAGCAGTACTTC
.	.	TRBV25-1	TRBJ2-2	CASSPQNTGELFF	TGTGCCAGCAGTCCCCAGAACACCGGGGAGCTGTTTTTT
.	.	TRBV19	TRBJ2-5	CASSIDFSETQYF	TGTGCCAGTAGTATAGATTTTTCGGAGACCCAGTACTTC
TRBD2	.	TRBV9	TRBJ2-7	CASSAGDYPTVEQYF	TGTGCCAGCAGCGCTGGGGACTACCCCACAGTAGAGCAGTACTTC
.	.	TRBV28	TRBJ1-3	CASSDNVMSSGNTIYF	TGTGCCAGCAGTGACAATGTTATGAGCTCTGGAAACACCATATATTTT
.	.	TRBV2	TRBJ2-3	CASSQQVGGADTQYF	TGTGCCAGCAGTCAACAAGTCGGAGGTGCAGATACGCAGTATTTT
TRBD2	.	TRBV30	TRBJ2-7	CAWSVGLAGWLQYF	TGTGCCTGGAGTGTGGGTCTAGCGGGATGGCTGCAGTACTTC
TRBD2	.	TRBV5-4	TRBJ2-5	CASTQREKGQETQYF	TGTGCCAGCACTCAGCGGGAGAAGGGCCAAGAGACCCAGTACTTC
TRBD2	.	TRBV7-2	TRBJ2-2	CASSLAGGDTGELFF	TGTGCCAGCAGCTTAGCGGGAGGGGACACCGGGGAGCTGTTTTTT
TRBD1	.	TRBV4-1	TRBJ2-7	CASSFPGQDYEQYF	TGCGCCAGCAGCTTCCCGGGACAGGACTACGAGCAGTACTTC
.	.	TRBV7-2	TRBJ2-1	CASSFVVLNEQFF	TGTGCCAGCAGCTTTGTAGTGCTAAATGAGCAGTTCTTC
.	.	TRBV30	TRBJ2-7	CAWSALSEQYF	TGTGCCTGGAGTGCTCTATCCGAGCAGTACTTC
.	.	TRBV4-1	TRBJ2-1	CASSPPGGSYNEQFF	TGCGCCAGCAGCCCCCCAGGGGGGTCCTACAATGAGCAGTTCTTC
TRBD2	once	TRBV2	TRBJ2-7	CASRGTSGKTVSHEQYF	TGTGCCAGCAGAGGGACTAGCGGGAAGACGGTATCCCACGAGCAGTACTTC
TRBD1	few	TRBV5-4	TRBJ2-7	CASSLAGQGYEQYF	TGTGCCAGCAGCTTGGCGGGACAGGGCTACGAGCAGTACTTC
TRBD2	.	TRBV27	TRBJ2-7	CASSLGLAGFYEQYF	TGTGCCAGCAGTTTGGGCCTAGCGGGGTTCTACGAGCAGTACTTC
.	.	TRBV6-5	TRBJ2-7	CASSSRYEQYF	TGTGCCAGCAGTTCCCGGTACGAGCAGTACTTC
.	.	TRBV30	TRBJ2-5	CAWTGDAETQYF	TGTGCCTGGACAGGGGATGCAGAGACCCAGTACTTC
.	.	TRBV7-8	TRBJ1-2	CATTGSGNYGYTF	TGTGCCACAACAGGGTCAGGGAACTATGGCTACACCTTC
TRBD1	.	TRBV10-3	TRBJ1-3	CAISGTGGRNTIYF	TGTGCCATCAGTGGGACAGGGGGTAGAAACACCATATATTTT
.	.	TRBV6-5	TRBJ2-1	CASSYSTSYNEQFF	TGTGCCAGCAGTTACTCGACTAGCTACAATGAGCAGTTCTTC
.	.	TRBV7-6	TRBJ2-1	CASSLIRNEQFF	TGTGCCAGCAGCTTAATCAGGAATGAGCAGTTCTTC
.	.	TRBV7-8	TRBJ1-5	CASSLFRGFSNQPQHF	TGTGCCAGCAGCTTATTCAGGGGATTTAGCAATCAGCCCCAGCATTTT
.	.	TRBV20-1	TRBJ2-1	CSAVPREQFF	TGCAGTGCTGTTCCGCGTGAGCAGTTCTTC
TRBD2	.	TRBV7-6	TRBJ2-1	CASSSLRLAGGLYNEQFF	TGTGCCAGCAGCTCCCTTAGACTAGCGGGAGGACTCTACAATGAGCAGTTCTTC
TRBD1	.	TRBV5-6	TRBJ2-7	CASSLGGTGTYEQYF	TGTGCCAGCAGCTTGGGTGGGACAGGGACCTACGAGCAGTACTTC
.	.	TRBV6-5	TRBJ1-4	CASSYLRATNEKLFF	TGTGCCAGCAGTTACCTCCGGGCAACTAATGAAAAACTGTTTTTT
TRBD1	.	TRBV6-5	TRBJ2-7	CASVGPGQGAYEQYF	TGTGCCAGCGTGGGGCCGGGACAGGGGGCCTACGAGCAGTACTTC
.	.	TRBV25-1	TRBJ2-3	CASSYGTDTQYF	TGTGCCAGCAGTTATGGCACAGATACGCAGTATTTT
.	.	TRBV5-1	TRBJ2-3	CASSSSGPNDTQYF	TGCGCCAGCAGCTCCAGCGGGCCAAATGATACGCAGTATTTT
.	once	TRBV28	TRBJ2-5	CASSFGEWGVETQYF	TGTGCCAGCAGTTTTGGCGAGTGGGGGGTAGAGACCCAGTACTTC
TRBD2	once	TRBV9	TRBJ2-1	CASSVGPRLADSYNEQFF	TGTGCCAGCAGCGTAGGTCCCAGACTAGCAGACTCCTACAATGAGCAGTTCTTC
TRBD1	.	TRBV11-2	TRBJ2-1	CASSFDLGTGRFNEQFF	TGTGCCAGCAGCTTTGACCTGGGGACAGGTCGATTTAATGAGCAGTTCTTC
.	.	TRBV6-1	TRBJ1-5	CASSEKQDQPQHF	TGTGCCAGCAGTGAGAAACAGGATCAGCCCCAGCATTTT
.	.	TRBV5-1	TRBJ2-3	CASSLVQRTDTQYF	TGCGCCAGCAGCTTGGTACAGAGAACAGATACGCAGTATTTT
.	.	TRBV25-1	TRBJ1-1	CASRDTTLEAFF	TGTGCCAGCAGAGACACGACCCTTGAAGCTTTCTTT
TRBD1	.	TRBV27	TRBJ2-7	CASSFSVGQEAYEQYF	TGTGCCAGCAGTTTTTCGGTGGGACAGGAAGCCTACGAGCAGTACTTC
TRBD2	.	TRBV30	TRBJ2-4	CAWSVAGSKNIQYF	TGTGCCTGGAGTGTAGCGGGGTCCAAAAACATTCAGTACTTC
TRBD2	.	TRBV7-2	TRBJ2-1	CASSSGLAGYNEQFF	TGTGCCAGCAGCTCCGGACTAGCGGGGTACAATGAGCAGTTCTTC
.	once	TRBV28	TRBJ2-5	CASTLTGTLLETQYF	TGTGCCAGCACTCTCACCGGGACTCTACTAGAGACCCAGTACTTC
.	.	TRBV5-4	TRBJ2-7	CASSLSSPYEQYF	TGTGCCAGCAGCTTGTCCTCTCCCTACGAGCAGTACTTC
TRBD1	.	TRBV18	TRBJ1-2	CASSPPTGSNYGYTF	TGTGCCAGCTCACCACCGACAGGGTCTAACTATGGCTACACCTTC
TRBD2	.	TRBV6-5	TRBJ2-5	CASSYSGEGETQYF	TGTGCCAGCAGTTACTCAGGGGAGGGGGAGACCCAGTACTTC
.	.	TRBV6-5	TRBJ1-2	CASSYDQGRGYTF	TGTGCCAGCAGTTACGATCAGGGCCGGGGCTACACCTTC
.	.	TRBV11-1	TRBJ2-3	CASSQQRAGNTQYF	TGTGCCAGCAGCCAACAGCGTGCCGGGAATACGCAGTATTTT
TRBD2	.	TRBV5-1	TRBJ2-1	CASSLGLSGTSYNEQFF	TGCGCCAGCTCCCTCGGCTTAAGCGGGACCTCCTACAATGAGCAGTTCTTC
.	.	TRBV4-1	TRBJ2-2	CASSHEAGLNTGELFF	TGCGCCAGCAGCCATGAGGCGGGATTGAACACCGGGGAGCTGTTTTTT
TRBD2	medium-sized	TRBV6-5	TRBJ2-7	CASRGGDNYEQYF	TGTGCCAGCAGGGGGGGGGATAACTACGAGCAGTACTTC
.	.	TRBV29-1	TRBJ2-7	CSVRSGLSYEQYF	TGCAGCGTACGTTCAGGGTTATCCTACGAGCAGTACTTC